This T cell receptor (beta chain) appears in the sequencing data of a study of T cells in Graves' hyperthyroidism and ophthalmopathy. RNA transcripts served as the template for amplifying TCR beta CDR3 regions. Using the HTBI primer set, a first-round RT-PCR was run on the TCR CDR3. Each CDR3 protein gets one entry after TCRdb re-called the multiplex PCR reads with MiXCR. The table has hundreds of thousands of distinct CDR3 sequences, approximately 14% seen once. This clonotype was detected many times. This CDR3 region has 15 residues. Per the germline V gene, CDR1 is MNHEY and CDR2 is SVGAGI. The V gene end was trimmed by 0 bases and the J gene end by 1 base; junction bases not matched to a gene: 1.

This sequence was found in a woman aged 40 to 55 with Graves' ophthalmopathy. Specimen: blood. The chain couples TRBV6-5 to TRBJ1-1; 8 bases are shared with TRBD1. The CDR3, as DNA: TGTGCCAGCAGTTACTCGACAGGGGCGAACACTGAAGCTTTCTTT. It codes for CASSYSTGANTEAFF.